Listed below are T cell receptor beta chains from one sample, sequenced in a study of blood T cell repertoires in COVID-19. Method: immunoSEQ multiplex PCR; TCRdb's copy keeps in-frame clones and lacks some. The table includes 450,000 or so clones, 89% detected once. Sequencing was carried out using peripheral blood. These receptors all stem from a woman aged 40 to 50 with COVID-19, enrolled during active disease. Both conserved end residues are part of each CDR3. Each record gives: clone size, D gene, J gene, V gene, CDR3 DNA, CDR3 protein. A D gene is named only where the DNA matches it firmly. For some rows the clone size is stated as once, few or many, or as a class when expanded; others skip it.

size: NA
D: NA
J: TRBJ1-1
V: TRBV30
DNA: TGTGCCTCCCATTGGAACACTGAAGCTTTCTTT
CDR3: CASHWNTEAFF

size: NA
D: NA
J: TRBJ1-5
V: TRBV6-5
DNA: TGTGCCAGCAGCCCCGGACGGGGAGGGGATCAGCCCCAGCATTTT
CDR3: CASSPGRGGDQPQHF

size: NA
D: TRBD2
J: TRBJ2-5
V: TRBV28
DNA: TGTGCCAGCCAAAACATCGGGGAGGGGCCGGAGACCCAGTACTTC
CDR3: CASQNIGEGPETQYF

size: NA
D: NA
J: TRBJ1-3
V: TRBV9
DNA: TGTGCCAGCAGCGTACAGTCCGTGGGGGCGAGGTTATATTTT
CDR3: CASSVQSVGARLYF

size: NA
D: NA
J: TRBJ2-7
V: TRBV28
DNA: TGTGCCAGCAGTTTACGGAGGGTGGGGGGGCTCTACGAGCAGTACTTC
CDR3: CASSLRRVGGLYEQYF

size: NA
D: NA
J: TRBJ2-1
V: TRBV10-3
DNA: TGTGCCATCACCAACAGCGGAGCGGAGCAGTTCTTC
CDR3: CAITNSGAEQFF

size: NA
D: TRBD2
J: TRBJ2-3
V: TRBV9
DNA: TGTGCCAGCAGCTCTCCGTGGGAGCGGGGGACTACAACAGATACGCAGTATTTT
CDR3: CASSSPWERGTTTDTQYF

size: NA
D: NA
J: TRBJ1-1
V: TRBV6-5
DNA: TGTGCCAGCAGTCGGGGGGCCCCTGAAGCTTTCTTT
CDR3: CASSRGAPEAFF

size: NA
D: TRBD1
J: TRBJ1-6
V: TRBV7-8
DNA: TGTGCCAGCAGCCCAACTTCGGACAGGGAGGATTCACCCCTCCACTTT
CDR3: CASSPTSDREDSPLHF

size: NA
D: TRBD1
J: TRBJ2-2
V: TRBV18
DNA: TGTGCCAGCTCACCACTCGGTACAGGGGCGAACACCGGGGAGCTGTTTTTT
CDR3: CASSPLGTGANTGELFF

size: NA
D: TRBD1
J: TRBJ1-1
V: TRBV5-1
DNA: TGCGCCAGCAGCCCAGGGGGTAAGGAGGTGTCCACTAAAGCTTTCTTT
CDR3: CASSPGGKEVSTKAFF

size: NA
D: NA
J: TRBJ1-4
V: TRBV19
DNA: TGTGCCAGTAGTCCGTGGTTCAGGACTAATGAAAAACTGTTTTTT
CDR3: CASSPWFRTNEKLFF

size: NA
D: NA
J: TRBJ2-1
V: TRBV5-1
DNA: TGCGCCAGCAGCTTGGGGACAGTCTACAATGAGCAGTTCTTC
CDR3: CASSLGTVYNEQFF

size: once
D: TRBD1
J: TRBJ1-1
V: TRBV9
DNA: TGTGCCAGCAGCCCGGGGGACAGGCCCTACACTGAAGCTTTCTTT
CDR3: CASSPGDRPYTEAFF

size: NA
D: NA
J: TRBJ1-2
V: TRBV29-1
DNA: TGCAGCGTTGATGGCAGGGTCAATGGCTACACCTTC
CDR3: CSVDGRVNGYTF

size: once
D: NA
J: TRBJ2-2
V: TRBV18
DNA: TGTGCCAGCTCACCACAGGGGTCCGGGGAGCTGTTTTTT
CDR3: CASSPQGSGELFF

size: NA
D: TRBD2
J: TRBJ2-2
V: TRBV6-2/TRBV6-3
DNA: TGTGCCAGCAGTTACCCCCCTAGCGGGAGTAACACCGGGGAGCTGTTTTTT
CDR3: CASSYPPSGSNTGELFF

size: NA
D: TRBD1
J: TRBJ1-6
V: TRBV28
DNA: TGTGCCAGCAGTCAAAGCTCGGGACAGGGTTTTCCCTCCTATAATTCACCCCTCCACTTT
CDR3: CASSQSSGQGFPSYNSPLHF

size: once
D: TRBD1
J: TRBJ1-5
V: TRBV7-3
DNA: TGTGCCAGCAGCCGGGACAGGGGAGAGCCCCAGCATTTT
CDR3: CASSRDRGEPQHF

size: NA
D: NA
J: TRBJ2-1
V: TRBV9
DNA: TGTGCCAGCAGCGAAGCAGGTATACGTTTCAATGAGCAGTTCTTC
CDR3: CASSEAGIRFNEQFF

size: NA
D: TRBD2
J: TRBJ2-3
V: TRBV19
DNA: TGTGCCAGTAGTGAGTCTAGCGGGTTCACAGATACGCAGTATTTT
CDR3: CASSESSGFTDTQYF

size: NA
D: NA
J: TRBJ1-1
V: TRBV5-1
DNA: TGCGCCAGCAGCTTGGATCCGGGGAGGGACACTGAAGCTTTCTTT
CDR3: CASSLDPGRDTEAFF

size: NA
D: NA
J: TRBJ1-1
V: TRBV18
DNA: TGTGCCAGCACGGGGGGGCCGAACACTGAAGCTTTCTTT
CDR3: CASTGGPNTEAFF

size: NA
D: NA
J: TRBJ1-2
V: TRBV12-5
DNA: TGTGCTAGTGGTTTGGTACACGTAAACTATGGCTACACCTTC
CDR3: CASGLVHVNYGYTF

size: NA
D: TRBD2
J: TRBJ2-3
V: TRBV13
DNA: TGTGCCAGCAGCTCGCCTACTAGCGGGCATTCTGCAGATACGCAGTATTTT
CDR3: CASSSPTSGHSADTQYF

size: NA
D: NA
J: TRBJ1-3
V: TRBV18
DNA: TGTGCCAGCTCCCCCCTTGACAGGTCCTCCTCTGGAAACACCATATATTTT
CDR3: CASSPLDRSSSGNTIYF

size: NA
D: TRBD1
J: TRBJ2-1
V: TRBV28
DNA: TGTGCCAGCAGAGTAGGGGGCGAGCAGTTCTTC
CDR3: CASRVGGEQFF

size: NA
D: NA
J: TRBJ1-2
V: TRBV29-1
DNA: TGCAGCGTCGGGGGTGGCTACACCTTC
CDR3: CSVGGGYTF

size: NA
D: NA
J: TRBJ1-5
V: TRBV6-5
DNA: TGTGCCAGCATTCGACAGACTAATCAGCCCCAGCATTTT
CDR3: CASIRQTNQPQHF

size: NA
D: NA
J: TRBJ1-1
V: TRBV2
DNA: TGTGCCAGCAGTGACAGGGAGGACACTGAAGCTTTCTTT
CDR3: CASSDREDTEAFF

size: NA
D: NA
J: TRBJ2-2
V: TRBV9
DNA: TGTGCCAGCCGGGGTCGAGTTAACACCGGGGAGCTGTTTTTT
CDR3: CASRGRVNTGELFF

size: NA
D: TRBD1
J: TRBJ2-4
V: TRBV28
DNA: TGTGCCAGCACACCGGGACAGGGGTTTTATATTCAGTACTTC
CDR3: CASTPGQGFYIQYF

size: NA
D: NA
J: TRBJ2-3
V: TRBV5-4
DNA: TGTGCCAGCAGCCCGTCGGGGAATATACGCGATACGCAGTATTTT
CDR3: CASSPSGNIRDTQYF

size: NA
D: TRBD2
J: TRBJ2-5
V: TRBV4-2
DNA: TGTGCCAGCAGCCAAGATGCCTTGACTAGCGGAGGAGAGACCCAGTACTTC
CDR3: CASSQDALTSGGETQYF

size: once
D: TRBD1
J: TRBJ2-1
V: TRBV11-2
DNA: TGTGCCAGCAGCTCAGGGACAGGGAGTCACAATGAGCAGTTCTTC
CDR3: CASSSGTGSHNEQFF

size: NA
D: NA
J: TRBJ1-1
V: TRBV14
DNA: TGTGCCAGCAGCCCGGCTGCGGGAGCGAACACTGAAGCTTTCTTT
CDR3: CASSPAAGANTEAFF

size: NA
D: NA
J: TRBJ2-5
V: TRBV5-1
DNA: TGCGCCAGCAGTCCAGCGCCCCAAGAGACCCAGTACTTC
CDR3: CASSPAPQETQYF

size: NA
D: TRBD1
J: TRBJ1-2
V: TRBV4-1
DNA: TGCGCCAGCAGCCAGTTGGGACAGGGCCAGCTTAACTATGGCTACACCTTC
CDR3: CASSQLGQGQLNYGYTF

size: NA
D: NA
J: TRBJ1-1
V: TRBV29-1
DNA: TGCAGCGGATCAGAGGGAACGAACACTGAAGCTTTCTTT
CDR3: CSGSEGTNTEAFF

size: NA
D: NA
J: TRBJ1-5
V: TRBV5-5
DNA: TGTGCCAGCAGCTTGACGGGATATTCACCTCAGCCCCAGCATTTT
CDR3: CASSLTGYSPQPQHF

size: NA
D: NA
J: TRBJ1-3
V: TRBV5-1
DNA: TGCGCCAGCAGCTTGGCCCGACAGTCCTCTGGAAACACCATATATTTT
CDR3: CASSLARQSSGNTIYF

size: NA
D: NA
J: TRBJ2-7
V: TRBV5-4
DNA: TGTGCCAGCAGCCGACGGGTGAGAGCGGCATCCTACGAGCAGTACTTC
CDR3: CASSRRVRAASYEQYF

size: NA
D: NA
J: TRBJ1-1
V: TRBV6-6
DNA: TGTGCCAGCACCATTTTACAGGGAGGGATGAACACTGAAGCTTTCTTT
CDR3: CASTILQGGMNTEAFF

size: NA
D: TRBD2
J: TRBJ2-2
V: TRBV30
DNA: TGTGCCTGGATCAGCGGGAGTCGGATCGGGGAGCTGTTTTTT
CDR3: CAWISGSRIGELFF

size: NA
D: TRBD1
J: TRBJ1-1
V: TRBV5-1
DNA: TGCGCCAGCAGCCCGAGATTCCGGGACAGTGGAATGAACACTGAAGCTTTCTTT
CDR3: CASSPRFRDSGMNTEAFF

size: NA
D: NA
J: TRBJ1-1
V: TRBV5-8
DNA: TGTGCCAGCAGGTACCGACAGCCGAACACTGAAGCTTTCTTT
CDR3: CASRYRQPNTEAFF

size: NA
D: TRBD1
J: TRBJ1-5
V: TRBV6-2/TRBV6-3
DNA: TGTGCCAGCAGTGGCAGGGGGTCGAGCAATCAGCCCCAGCATTTT
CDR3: CASSGRGSSNQPQHF

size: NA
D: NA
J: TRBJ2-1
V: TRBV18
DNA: TGTGCCAGCTCACCAACACAGACAGTAGGCTACAATGAGCAGTTCTTC
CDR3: CASSPTQTVGYNEQFF